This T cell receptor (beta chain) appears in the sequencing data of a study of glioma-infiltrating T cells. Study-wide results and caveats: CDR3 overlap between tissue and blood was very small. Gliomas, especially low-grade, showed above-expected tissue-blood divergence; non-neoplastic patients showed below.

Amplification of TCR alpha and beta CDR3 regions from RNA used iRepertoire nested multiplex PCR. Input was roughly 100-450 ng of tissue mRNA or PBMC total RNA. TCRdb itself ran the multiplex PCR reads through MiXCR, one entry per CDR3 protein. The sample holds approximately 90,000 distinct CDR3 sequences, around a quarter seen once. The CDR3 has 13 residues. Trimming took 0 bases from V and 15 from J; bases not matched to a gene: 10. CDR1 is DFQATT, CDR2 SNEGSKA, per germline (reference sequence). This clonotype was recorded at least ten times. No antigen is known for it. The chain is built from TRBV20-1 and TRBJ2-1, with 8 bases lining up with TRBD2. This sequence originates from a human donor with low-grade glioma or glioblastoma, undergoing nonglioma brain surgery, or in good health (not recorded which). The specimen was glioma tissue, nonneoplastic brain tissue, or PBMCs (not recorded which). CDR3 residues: CSARDKRELGAFF. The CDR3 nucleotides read TGCAGTGCTAGAGATAAGCGGGAGCTCGGGGCGTTCTTC.